Below, 32 T cell receptor beta chains from the same sample are listed, as sequenced in a study of T cell responses to AZD1222 COVID-19 vaccine. The repertoire was sequenced with immunoSEQ multiplex PCR; TCRdb's copy has only in-frame clones and lacks some. The sample yields 130,000 or so clones, around 94% seen once. Sequencing was performed on peripheral blood, taken on day 0 of AZD1222 vaccination. All receptors derive from an adult in good health.

The chain links TRBV25-1 to TRBJ2-7; 9 bases match TRBD2. There are 15 residues in the CDR3. V was pared by 2 bases and J by 3 bases, with 5 bases of the junction left unmatched. Germline CDR1 is MGHDK and CDR2 is SYGVNS. The CDR3 is CASSENGLASYEQYF. Here the CDR3 DNA reads TGTGCCAGCAGTGAAAACGGACTAGCGAGCTACGAGCAGTACTTC.

The chain employs TRBV2 and TRBJ2-2; tentative D call: TRBD2 (6 bases). The CDR3 contains 18 residues. V was cut by 3 bases and J by 2 bases, with 19 bases left in between. Germline CDR1 SNHLY, CDR2 FYNNEI. The CDR3 spells CASSDELALPSNTGELFF. The CDR3 bases are TGTGCCAGCAGTGACGAACTAGCTTTGCCCTCTAACACCGGGGAGCTGTTTTTT.

This sequence joins TRBV19 and TRBJ1-1; D not certain. The germline V gene has CDR1 LNHDA and CDR2 SQIVND (reference sequence). The CDR3 totals 12 residues. V was pared by 4 bases and J by 10 bases, with 13 bases between. Here the CDR3 DNA reads TGTGCCAGTAGTAGCCTGAAACTGGTAGCTTTCTTT. Translating gives CASSSLKLVAFF. Full variable domain (rest looked up from reference TRBV19 and TRBJ1-1): DGGITQSPKYLFRKEGQNVTLSCEQNLNHDAMYWYRQDPGQGLRLIYYSQIVNDFQKGDIAEGYSVSREKKESFPLTVTSAQKNPTAFYLCASSSLKLVAFFGQGTRLTVV.

The chain combines TRBV29-1 with TRBJ1-2; D may be TRBD1 (5 bases). The CDR3 has 12 amino acids. Germline V gene lookup returns CDR1 SQVTM and CDR2 ANQGSEA. Trimming removed 7 bases from V and 7 bases from J, with 16 bases in between. The CDR3 DNA reads as TGCAGCGCCTCCCCTGGGGGGAGTGGCTACACCTTC. As protein: CSASPGGSGYTF.

In its sample, this clone was seen once. CDR3 in DNA: TGCAGTGCTAGTGTTGGACAGGGGATCTCCTACGAGCAGTACTTC. Translation gives CSASVGQGISYEQYF. The rearrangement uses TRBV20-1 and TRBJ2-7; 9 bases align to TRBD1. There are 15 residues in the CDR3. V lost 3 bases, J lost 0 bases, and 6 bases stayed unmatched. Germline CDR1 DFQATT, CDR2 SNEGSKA (reference sequence).

The table lists this clone with a count of one. The rearrangement links TRBV6-5 to TRBJ1-2; TRBD1 matches at 8 bases. The CDR3 covers 15 residues. Germline-derived CDR1 and CDR2 are MNHEY and SVGAGI. Losses at the gene ends were 4 bases for V and 5 bases for J; bases not matched to a gene: 9. The DNA of the CDR3 is TGTGCCAGCAGTTCTTCAGGGGGCGGATTTTATGGCTACACCTTC. The encoded protein is CASSSSGGGFYGYTF.

The chain carries TRBV6-5 and TRBJ2-4; D remains unclear. V shed 8 bases and J shed 5 bases, with 16 bases lying between them. This CDR3 is built from 14 residues. In germline, CDR1 is MNHEY, CDR2 SVGAGI. This CDR3 reads CASGNLEGQNIQYF. The CDR3 bases are TGTGCCAGCGGGAATTTGGAAGGGCAAAACATTCAGTACTTC.

This sequence joins TRBV2 and TRBJ1-2; D perhaps matches TRBD1 (5 bases). V was trimmed by 4 bases and J by 8 bases, leaving 17 bases between them. Germline-derived CDR1 and CDR2 are SNHLY and FYNNEI. CDR3 length: 14 amino acids. Written as DNA, the CDR3 is TGTGCCAGCAGTGGGGGCAGGGCGCAGGAGGGCTACACCTTC. Translation: CASSGGRAQEGYTF. Using reference TRBV2 and TRBJ1-2 for the parts outside the CDR3, the full variable domain is EPEVTQTPSHQVTQMGQEVILRCVPISNHLYFYWYRQILGQKVEFLVSFYNNEISEKSEIFDDQFSVERPDGSNFTLKIRSTKLEDSAMYFCASSGGRAQEGYTFGSGTRLTVV.

The chain carries TRBV6-5 and TRBJ1-4, with 8 bases matching TRBD1. The CDR3 runs to 13 residues. Germline V lookup: CDR1 MNHEY, CDR2 SVGAGI. After removal of 6 bases from V and 5 bases from J, the junction contained 2 bases not matched to a gene. CDR3 region: CASSHRGNEKLFF. The CDR3 nucleotides are TGTGCCAGCAGCCACAGGGGGAATGAAAAACTGTTTTTT.

V and J are TRBV7-8 and TRBJ1-5; the match to TRBD1 covers 10 bases. This CDR3 is 15 amino acids long. The V gene's germline CDR1 is SGHVS and CDR2 FQNEAQ. Trimming removed 5 bases from V and 6 bases from J; junction bases left unmatched: 7. In nucleotides, the CDR3 is TGTGCCAGCAGCACCGGGACAGGGGAAGGTCAGCCCCAGCATTTT. It encodes CASSTGTGEGQPQHF.

CDR3 loop: CASSEGGARYEQYF. CDR3 bases: TGCGCCAGCAGTGAGGGTGGCGCCAGATACGAGCAGTACTTC. This chain joins TRBV10-2 and TRBJ2-7; D unclear. The CDR3 extends over 14 amino acids. The ends were cut back, 2 bases at V and 4 bases at J, with 12 bases in the middle. Germline CDR1 WSHSY, CDR2 SAAADI.

The chain combines TRBV28 with TRBJ1-1; the D is unclear. Germline V CDR1 and CDR2: MDHEN, SYDVKM. Trimming took 3 bases from V and 6 from J, leaving 14 bases between them. This CDR3 region has 14 residues. CDR3 coding DNA: TGTGCCAGCAGTTTTTTGGTCATTGGGGCTGAAGCTTTCTTT. Residues: CASSFLVIGAEAFF.

This sequence joins TRBV7-8 and TRBJ2-5; 7 bases map to TRBD2. CDR1 and CDR2 (germline): SGHVS, FQNEAQ. The length of the CDR3 is 15 residues. The V and J ends lost 0 bases and 5 bases, in that order; junction bases with no gene match: 6. CDR3 residues: CASSLAPLAVETQYF. For the CDR3, the DNA is TGTGCCAGCAGCTTAGCGCCGCTAGCGGTGGAGACCCAGTACTTC.

The genes are TRBV5-4 and TRBJ1-1; 7 bases agree with TRBD1. The CDR3 is 13 amino acids. Trimming cost V 4 bases and J 5 bases; bases outside gene matches: 5. Germline V CDR1 and CDR2: SGHNT, YYREEE (reference sequence). The CDR3 nucleotides are TGTGCCAGCAGCCCGACAGGGTATACTGAAGCTTTCTTT. This gives the protein CASSPTGYTEAFF.

The rearrangement uses TRBV7-8 and TRBJ2-7; D not certain. Trimming took 1 base from V and 2 from J, leaving 9 bases between them. Per germline, CDR1 SGHVS and CDR2 FQNEAQ. CDR3 size: 14 residues. DNA for the CDR3: TGTGCCAGCAGCTTAGGGGTTGGGGCCTACGAGCAGTACTTC. Its translation: CASSLGVGAYEQYF.

The chain carries TRBV19 and TRBJ2-7; TRBD1 agrees at 7 bases. There are 13 residues in the CDR3. Germline lookup yields CDR1 LNHDA and CDR2 SQIVND (reference sequence). The V segment lost 6 bases and the J segment 5 bases; nucleotides outside the gene matches: 7. CDR3 sequence: CASRRQGTDEQYF. The CDR3 nucleotides read TGTGCCAGTAGAAGGCAGGGGACAGACGAGCAGTACTTC.

V usage is TRBV5-5 and J usage is TRBJ1-3; no clear D. The V end was cut by 0 bases, the J end by 0 bases, with 16 bases between. This CDR3 has 18 residues. CDR1 and CDR2 (germline): SGHKS, YYEKEE (reference sequence). CDR3 protein: CASSLVLAGLLSGNTIYF. DNA for the CDR3: TGTGCCAGCAGCTTGGTTTTGGCAGGTCTACTCTCTGGAAACACCATATATTTT.

This clone was counted a single time. V usage is TRBV11-2 and J usage is TRBJ1-2; D gene unclear. V was trimmed by 2 bases and J by 7 bases, leaving 5 bases between them. The CDR3 loop spans 11 amino acids. Germline-derived CDR1 and CDR2 are SGHAT and FQNNGV. The DNA of the CDR3 is TGTGCCAGCAGCTTAAAGGTTGGCTACACCTTC. Its translation: CASSLKVGYTF.

The chain joins TRBV5-1 to TRBJ1-2, with 9 bases aligning to TRBD1. The germline V gene encodes CDR1 SGHRS and CDR2 YFSETQ. Unmatched junction bases numbered 12, after V lost 4 bases and J lost 8 bases. The CDR3 contains 15 residues. The CDR3 loop is CASSNWGQGSEGYTF. DNA for the CDR3: TGCGCCAGCAGCAATTGGGGACAGGGTAGTGAGGGCTACACCTTC.

V is TRBV7-2 and J is TRBJ2-7, with 7 bases that match TRBD1. Germline loops: CDR1 SGHTA, CDR2 FQGNSA. The V and J ends lost 7 bases and 7 bases, in that order; junction bases with no gene match: 10. The CDR3 is 13 residues long. CDR3 sequence reads: CASTLLTGREQYF. CDR3 DNA sequence: TGTGCCAGCACTTTACTGACAGGGCGGGAGCAGTACTTC.

V and J are TRBV5-1 and TRBJ2-1; TRBD2 matches 8 bases. The CDR3 extends over 14 amino acids. Trimming cost V 2 bases and J 4 bases; bases outside gene matches: 2. The germline V gene has CDR1 SGHRS and CDR2 YFSETQ. The chain's CDR3 is CASSLPSGYNEQFF. The CDR3 DNA sequence: TGCGCCAGCAGCTTACCTAGCGGGTACAATGAGCAGTTCTTC.

The rearrangement links TRBV12-3 or TRBV12-4 to TRBJ2-7; D gene uncertain. The CDR3 totals 13 residues. Between the trimmed V and J ends, which lost 3 bases and 5 bases, there was a span of 11 bases. The CDR3 region has the DNA TGTGCCAGCAGTTTCGTCACCCAAAACGAGCAGTACTTC. Protein product: CASSFVTQNEQYF.

The chain joins TRBV20-1 to TRBJ1-1, with D perhaps TRBD1 (6 bases). The CDR3 covers 11 residues. Trimming took 7 bases from V and 1 from J, leaving 7 bases between them. CDR1 and CDR2 (germline): DFQATT, SNEGSKA (reference sequence). The CDR3 nucleotides read TGCAGTGTGGACAGGAACACTGAAGCTTTCTTT. Protein sequence: CSVDRNTEAFF.

V usage is TRBV6-5 and J usage is TRBJ1-5; the match to TRBD1 covers 8 bases. Germline values: CDR1 MNHEY, CDR2 SVGAGI. Trimming at V came to 6 bases and at J to 6 bases, leaving 7 bases not matched to a gene. The CDR3 has 14 amino acids. The CDR3 protein is CASRRQGWGQPQHF. For the CDR3, the DNA is TGTGCCAGCAGACGACAGGGGTGGGGTCAGCCCCAGCATTTT.

This clone was detected once. The J gene is TRBJ2-7, the V gene TRBV24-1, with TRBD2 matching over 8 bases. With 2 bases clipped from V and 5 bases from J, the junction kept 7 bases outside the gene matches. Germline V lookup: CDR1 KGHDR, CDR2 SFDVKD. CDR3 length: 15 amino acids. The CDR3 region has the DNA TGTGCCACCAGTGATTGGGCAGCGGGAGCCGACGAGCAGTACTTC. Protein product: CATSDWAAGADEQYF.

The chain employs TRBV29-1 and TRBJ1-4; 7 nucleotides align to TRBD1. Germline CDR1 SQVTM, CDR2 ANQGSEA. CDR3 length: 15 amino acids. Trimming at V came to 6 bases and at J to 3 bases, leaving 10 bases not matched to a gene. The CDR3 loop reads CSVLLQGISNEKLFF. CDR3 sequence (DNA): TGCAGCGTCCTATTACAGGGGATTTCTAATGAAAAACTGTTTTTT.

The V and J genes are TRBV7-9 and TRBJ2-7; weak D call: TRBD1 (5 bases). This CDR3 has 12 residues. Trimming shortened V by 5 bases and J by 6 bases, and 11 bases separated the two germline ends. The germline V gene encodes CDR1 SEHNR and CDR2 FQNEAQ (reference sequence). CDR3 DNA sequence: TGTGCCAGCAGCGCCACAGGATCCGAGCAGTACTTC. It yields the protein CASSATGSEQYF.

The chain has TRBV19 and TRBJ1-5; TRBD1 aligns across 11 bases. The germline V gene encodes CDR1 LNHDA and CDR2 SQIVND (reference sequence). The CDR3 is 15 amino acids. Trimming cost V 9 bases and J 6 bases; bases outside gene matches: 10. For the CDR3, the DNA is TGTGCCAGCGGAGAAACCGGGACAGGGGGTCAGCCCCAGCATTTT. It specifies CASGETGTGGQPQHF.

The chain employs TRBV10-2 and TRBJ2-7; 8 bases map to TRBD1. The trim removed 6 bases at V and 3 bases at J, leaving 7 bases unmatched. The V gene's germline CDR1 is WSHSY and CDR2 SAAADI. This CDR3 is built from 14 residues. CDR3 protein: CASRDPGQGYEQYF. In DNA form, the CDR3 reads TGCGCCAGCAGGGATCCCGGACAGGGCTACGAGCAGTACTTC.

The V gene is TRBV10-3, the J gene TRBJ2-3; 7 bases are shared with TRBD2. V trimming: 2 bases; J trimming: 5 bases; junction bases outside the gene matches: 7. The germline CDR1 and CDR2 sequences are ENHRY and SYGVKD. The CDR3 length is 15 residues. CDR3 DNA sequence: TGTGCCATCAGTGAGAGGGCGGGAGAGGGAGATACGCAGTATTTT. It translates to CAISERAGEGDTQYF.

This chain connects TRBV3-1 (or the pseudogene TRBV3-2) to TRBJ2-5; no firm D call. V lost 5 bases and J lost 4, with 11 bases in between. Germline CDR1 and CDR2: LGHDT and YNNKEL (reference sequence). This CDR3 spans 13 amino acids. The CDR3 sequence is CASSKGTGETQYF. The CDR3 coding sequence is TGTGCCAGCAGCAAAGGCACCGGAGAGACCCAGTACTTC.

The genes are TRBV6-6 and TRBJ2-2; D possibly corresponds to TRBD2 (5 bases). This CDR3 spans 11 amino acids. The V end lost 9 bases, the J end lost 7 bases, and 9 bases lay between the germline ends. Per the germline V gene, CDR1 is MNHNY and CDR2 is SVGAGI (reference sequence). DNA of the CDR3: TGTGCCAGTCTCGGGAACGGGGAGCTGTTTTTT. Amino acids: CASLGNGELFF.